This paragraph reports one T cell receptor (beta chain). The data stem from a study of blood T cell repertoires in COVID-19. Method: immunoSEQ multiplex PCR; TCRdb's copy keeps in-frame clones and lacks some. There are 140,000 to 150,000 clones in the sample; about nine tenths occur only once, and around 1.5% lies in the top ten. The V gene's germline CDR1 is MRHNA and CDR2 SNTAGT. This CDR3 contains 15 residues. V lost 2 bases to trimming and J lost 6 bases, with 15 bases between them. This TCR derives from a human donor in a cohort sampled during active COVID-19. The chain couples TRBV6-4 to TRBJ2-3, with D tentatively TRBD1 (5 bases). The sample comprised peripheral blood. CDR3 nucleotide sequence: TGTGCCAGCAGTGACACGCACGCAGGGTCGGATACGCAGTATTTT. It yields the protein CASSDTHAGSDTQYF.